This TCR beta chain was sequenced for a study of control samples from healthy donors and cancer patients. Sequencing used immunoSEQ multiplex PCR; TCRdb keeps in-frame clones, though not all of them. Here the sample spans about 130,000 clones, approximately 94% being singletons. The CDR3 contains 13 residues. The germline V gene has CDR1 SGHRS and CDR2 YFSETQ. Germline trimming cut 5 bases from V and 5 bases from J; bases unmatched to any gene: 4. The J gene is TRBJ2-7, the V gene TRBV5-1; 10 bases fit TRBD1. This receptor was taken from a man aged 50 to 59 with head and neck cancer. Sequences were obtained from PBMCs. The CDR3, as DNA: TGCGCCAGCAGAAGACAGGGGGCTAACGAGCAGTACTTC. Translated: CASRRQGANEQYF.